This T cell receptor (beta chain) was sequenced in a study of Tregs in tolerant kidney transplant recipients. Germline assignment: CDR1 SGHTA and CDR2 FQGNSA. The CDR3 runs to 14 residues. V lost 2 bases, J lost 4 bases, and 12 bases lay in between. The table came from immunoSEQ multiplex PCR; TCRdb's copy has only in-frame clones and leaves some out. Counted here are 70,000 to 95,000 clones, roughly 90% occurring once; the ten biggest clones make up around 0.32%. The V and J genes are TRBV7-2 and TRBJ2-7, with D possibly TRBD1 on 6 matching bases. This material consisted of Tregs from blood, taken before the transplant. The clonotype was recovered from a human donor who received a combined kidney and bone marrow transplant. The CDR3 here is CASSLYREKYEQYF. The CDR3 nucleotides are TGTGCCAGCAGCTTATACAGGGAGAAATACGAGCAGTACTTC.